The clone carrying this T cell receptor (beta chain) was detected once. No antigen is known for it. The CDR3 spans 16 residues. This sample is drawn from a study of cytomegalovirus exposure and HLA in healthy donors. Findings and caveats of the study: Indistinguishable V segments, including TRBV6-2 and TRBV6-3, were excluded. In a later analysis, HLA-associated TCR beta chains were more clonally expanded than equally common others. According to the study, 150 to 200 TCR beta chains were cytomegalovirus-associated. Reports showed the classifier diagnosing cytomegalovirus status with high specificity and sensitivity.

Primers included in the PCR were 60 Vbeta and 13 Jbeta primers. The method was immunoSEQ multiplex PCR; TCRdb's version includes in-frame clones alone and lacks a portion of them. The table includes more than 150,000 clones, roughly nine tenths detected once. The sample comprised PBMCs. The V call is TRBV12-2, the J call TRBJ2-7; the DNA was not used to check the table's D call, TRBD2. TRBV12-2 is listed as a pseudogene. This TCR was recovered from a girl less than two years old in good health and CMV-seronegative. CDR3 residues: CASRLACRLMTYEQYF. The CDR3 coding sequence is TGTGCAAGTCGCTTAGCGTGCCGACTCATGACCTACGAGCAGTACTTC.